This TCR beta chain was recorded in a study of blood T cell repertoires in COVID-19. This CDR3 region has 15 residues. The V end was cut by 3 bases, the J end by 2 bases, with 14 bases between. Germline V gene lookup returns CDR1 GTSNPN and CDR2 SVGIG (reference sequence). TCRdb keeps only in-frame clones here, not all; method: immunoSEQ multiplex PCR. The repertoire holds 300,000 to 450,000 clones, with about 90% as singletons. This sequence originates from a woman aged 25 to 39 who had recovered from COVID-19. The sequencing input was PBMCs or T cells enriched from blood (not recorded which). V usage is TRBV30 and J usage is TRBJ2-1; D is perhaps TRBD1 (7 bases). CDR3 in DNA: TGTGCCTGGAGAGATCAGGGGGGACCCTACAATGAGCAGTTCTTC. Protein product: CAWRDQGGPYNEQFF.